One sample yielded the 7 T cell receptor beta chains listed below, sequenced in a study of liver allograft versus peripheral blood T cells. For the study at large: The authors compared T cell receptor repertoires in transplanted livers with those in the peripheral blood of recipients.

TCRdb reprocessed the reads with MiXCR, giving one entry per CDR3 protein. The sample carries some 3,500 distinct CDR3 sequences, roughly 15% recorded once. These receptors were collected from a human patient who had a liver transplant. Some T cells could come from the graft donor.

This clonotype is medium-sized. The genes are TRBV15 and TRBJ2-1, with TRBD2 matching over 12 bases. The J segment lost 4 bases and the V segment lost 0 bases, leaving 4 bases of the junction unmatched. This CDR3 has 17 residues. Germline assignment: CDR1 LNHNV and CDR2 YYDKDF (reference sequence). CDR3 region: CATSRDRGLAGYNEQFF. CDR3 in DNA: TGTGCCACCAGCAGAGATAGAGGACTAGCGGGGTACAATGAGCAGTTCTTC.

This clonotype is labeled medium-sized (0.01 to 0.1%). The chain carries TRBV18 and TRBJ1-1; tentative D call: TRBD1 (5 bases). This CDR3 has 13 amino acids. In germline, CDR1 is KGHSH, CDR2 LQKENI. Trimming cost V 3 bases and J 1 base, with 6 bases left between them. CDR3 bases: TGTGCCAGCTCACCGGGGCAGAACACTGAAGCTTTCTTT. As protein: CASSPGQNTEAFF.

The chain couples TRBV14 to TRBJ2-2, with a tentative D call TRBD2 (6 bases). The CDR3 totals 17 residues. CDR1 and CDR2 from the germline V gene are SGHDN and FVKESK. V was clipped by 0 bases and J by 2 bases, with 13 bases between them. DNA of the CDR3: TGTGCCAGCAGCCAAGATAGAGAGCGGGCTAACACCGGGGAGCTGTTTTTT. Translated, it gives CASSQDRERANTGELFF. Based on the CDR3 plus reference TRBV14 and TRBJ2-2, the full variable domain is EAGVTQFPSHSVIEKGQTVTLRCDPISGHDNLYWYRRVMGKEIKFLLHFVKESKQDESGMPNNRFLAERTGGTYSTLKVQPAELEDSGVYFCASSQDRERANTGELFFGEGSRLTVL.

The CDR3 is CSANDRGNEQYF. The CDR3 DNA is TGCAGTGCAAACGACAGGGGCAACGAGCAGTACTTC. The V gene is TRBV20-1, the J gene TRBJ2-7, with 8 bases identical to TRBD1. CDR1 is DFQATT, CDR2 SNEGSKA, per germline (reference sequence). V trimming: 6 bases; J trimming: 5 bases; junction bases outside the gene matches: 6. The CDR3 consists of 12 residues.

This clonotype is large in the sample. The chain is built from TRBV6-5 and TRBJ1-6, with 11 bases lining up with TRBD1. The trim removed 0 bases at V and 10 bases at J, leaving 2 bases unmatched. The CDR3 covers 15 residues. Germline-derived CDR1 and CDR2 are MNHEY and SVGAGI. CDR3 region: CASSYSGQGDSPLHF. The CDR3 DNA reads TGTGCCAGCAGTTACTCGGGACAGGGGGACTCACCCCTCCACTTT.

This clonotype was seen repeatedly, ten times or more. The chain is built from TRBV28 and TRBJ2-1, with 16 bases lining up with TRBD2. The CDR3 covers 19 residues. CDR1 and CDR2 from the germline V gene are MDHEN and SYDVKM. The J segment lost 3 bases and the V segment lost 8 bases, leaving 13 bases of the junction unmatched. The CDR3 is CASGTGLAGGPILYNEQFF. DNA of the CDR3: TGTGCCAGCGGGACGGGACTAGCGGGAGGGCCTATACTCTACAATGAGCAGTTCTTC.

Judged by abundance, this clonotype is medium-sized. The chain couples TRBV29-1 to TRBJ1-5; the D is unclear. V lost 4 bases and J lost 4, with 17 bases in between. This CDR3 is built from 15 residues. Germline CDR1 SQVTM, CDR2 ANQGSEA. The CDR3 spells CSVVMGGLGNQPQHF. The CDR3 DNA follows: TGCAGCGTTGTAATGGGCGGTCTTGGTAATCAGCCCCAGCATTTT.